The 5 T cell receptor beta chains below all came from one sample that was sequenced in a study of post-analysis software for immune sequencing data. Their antigen targets remain unknown. Prepared libraries of TCR beta cDNA carried unique molecular identifiers. MiXCR, run by TCRdb on the PCR reads, gives a single entry per CDR3 protein. The sample records roughly 600,000 distinct CDR3 sequences, roughly 46% being singletons. Study results and limitations: Among 4 or 5 TRBV segments more frequent in patients than controls were TRBV5-6, TRBV5-1 and TRBV20-1.

The sample comprised blood. Receptor source: a girl between 10 and 17 years old with multiple sclerosis.

This clonotype was seen repeatedly, ten times or more. V usage is TRBV15 and J usage is TRBJ2-5; TRBD2 matches at 10 bases. This CDR3 spans 18 amino acids. Germline loops: CDR1 LNHNV, CDR2 YYDKDF (reference sequence). The ends lost 0 bases at V and 1 base at J; junction bases unmatched: 8. In DNA, the CDR3 is TGTGCCACCAGCAGAGATTGGGGGCTAGCGGGAGCCCAAGAGACCCAGTACTTC. Amino acids: CATSRDWGLAGAQETQYF.

The rearrangement uses TRBV7-2 and TRBJ2-7, with unresolved D. Trimming took 7 bases from V and 5 from J, leaving 12 bases between them. CDR1 is SGHTA and CDR2 is FQGNSA in the germline V gene. This CDR3 is 12 amino acids long. The DNA of the CDR3 is TGTGCCAGCAACCTATTAGGCGACGAGCAGTACTTC. Protein: CASNLLGDEQYF.

This clonotype has only a few counts. This CDR3 reads CASSSGFSMGQETQYF. The CDR3 DNA reads TGCGCCAGCAGCTCGGGCTTTTCAATGGGGCAAGAGACCCAGTACTTC. The chain links TRBV5-1 to TRBJ2-5; D unclear. The length of the CDR3 is 16 residues. V lost 3 bases and J lost 2, with 17 bases in between. Per the germline V gene, CDR1 is SGHRS and CDR2 is YFSETQ.

This clonotype showed up just a few times. V is TRBV4-1 and J is TRBJ1-5; the D gene is possibly TRBD1 (6 bases). The CDR3 loop spans 14 amino acids. Trimming took off 3 bases at V and 4 bases at J, with 10 bases between the two ends. Germline-derived CDR1 and CDR2 are MGHRA and YSYEKL. Here the CDR3 DNA reads TGCGCCAGCAGCCACGGACAGCCTAATCAGCCCCAGCATTTT. The encoded protein is CASSHGQPNQPQHF.

V and J are TRBV15 and TRBJ2-7; the D gene is possibly TRBD1 (5 bases). V was trimmed by 1 base and J by 2 bases, leaving 9 bases between them. The CDR3 loop spans 14 amino acids. The V gene's germline CDR1 is LNHNV and CDR2 YYDKDF (reference sequence). CDR3 loop: CATSRGQTTYEQYF. In DNA, the CDR3 is TGTGCCACCAGCAGAGGACAGACCACCTACGAGCAGTACTTC.